This T cell receptor beta chain was retrieved from a study of blood T cell repertoires in COVID-19. Study as a whole: COVID-19 samples from acute and convalescent phases originated in the United States, Italy and Spain. From T cells, B-cell-depleted T cells, or PBMCs came the material, which was cDNA or gDNA.

Between the trimmed V and J ends, which lost 0 bases and 1 base, there was a span of 14 bases. Germline lookup yields CDR1 SGHTA and CDR2 FQGNSA. The CDR3 runs to 17 residues. Per the study methods: How many nucleated cells were present was estimated from reference gene primer amplification. Assay used: immunoSEQ multiplex PCR; TCRdb lists only in-frame clones, some missing. V and J calls and clone size come straight from that table; D and trimming were deduced from the DNA. The sample contains 400,000 to 550,000 clones, 87% of which appear only once. Sequencing used PBMCs or T cells enriched from blood (not recorded which). The source of this sequence is a woman younger than 30 with acute COVID-19. The chain links TRBV7-2 to TRBJ2-3; weak D call: TRBD2 (6 bases). For the CDR3, the DNA is TGTGCCAGCAGCTTAGCGCACGGAGTAGCGGGCACAGATACGCAGTATTTT. Residues: CASSLAHGVAGTDTQYF.